This is a list of T cell receptor beta chains from one sample in a study of T cells in Graves' hyperthyroidism and ophthalmopathy. One entry per CDR3 protein, called by TCRdb with MiXCR from the multiplex PCR reads. The repertoire holds approximately 600,000 distinct CDR3 sequences, with approximately 15% as singletons. Specimen: blood. Receptor source: a young woman with Graves' ophthalmopathy. The CDR3 runs from the conserved cysteine through the conserved F or W. D genes are given only for firm matches. Clone size appears in some rows only: once, few, many, or a class for an expanded clone.

abundance	len	v_gene	d_gene	j_gene	CDR3aa	CDR3nt
NA	18	TRBV10-3	TRBD2	TRBJ2-1	CAISESRGTSGRFLEQFF	TGTGCCATCAGTGAGTCCCGGGGGACTAGCGGGAGGTTCTTGGAGCAGTTCTTC
many	15	TRBV11-1	NA	TRBJ1-2	CASSARGVRNYGYTF	TGTGCCAGCAGCGCCCGGGGGGTCCGAAACTATGGCTACACCTTC
many	12	TRBV28	NA	TRBJ1-2	CASLWRGYGYTF	TGTGCCAGCCTTTGGCGAGGCTATGGCTACACCTTC
NA	14	TRBV28	TRBD2	TRBJ2-1	CASSWGLAYNEQFF	TGTGCCAGCAGTTGGGGACTAGCGTACAATGAGCAGTTCTTC
few	14	TRBV19	TRBD2	TRBJ2-3	CASKTSGFPDTQYF	TGTGCCAGCAAGACTAGCGGGTTCCCAGATACGCAGTATTTT
many	14	TRBV7-9	TRBD1	TRBJ2-7	CASSFRQQGSGQYF	TGTGCCAGCAGCTTCCGTCAACAGGGGTCCGGGCAGTACTTC
many	10	TRBV30	NA	TRBJ1-1	CAWGMIEAFF	TGTGCCTGGGGGATGATTGAAGCTTTCTTT
many	16	TRBV19	TRBD1	TRBJ2-1	CASSIEGRGLYNEQFF	TGTGCCAGTAGTATAGAAGGCAGGGGGCTGTACAATGAGCAGTTCTTC
many	15	TRBV2	TRBD2	TRBJ2-3	CASSEGREDTDTQYF	TGTGCCAGCAGTGAGGGGCGGGAGGACACAGATACGCAGTATTTT
many	15	TRBV28	NA	TRBJ2-7	CASSLLDREINEQYF	TGTGCCAGCAGTCTTCTTGATCGGGAGATCAACGAGCAGTACTTC
many	15	TRBV9	NA	TRBJ1-5	CASSPRGTQNQPQHF	TGTGCCAGCAGCCCACGGGGGACACAGAATCAGCCCCAGCATTTT
many	16	TRBV6-2/TRBV6-3	TRBD1	TRBJ1-5	CASSPRGRGANQPQHF	TGTGCCAGCAGTCCGAGGGGGCGCGGGGCTAATCAGCCCCAGCATTTT
many	11	TRBV2	NA	TRBJ2-1	CASSERNEQFF	TGTGCCAGCAGTGAAAGGAATGAGCAGTTCTTC
NA	16	TRBV20-1	TRBD1	TRBJ1-6	CSARTIPHRGHSPLHF	TGCAGTGCTAGGACCATTCCACACAGGGGTCATTCACCCCTCCACTTT
few	14	TRBV9	NA	TRBJ2-5	CASSPGIPEGTQYF	TGTGCCAGCAGCCCGGGCATCCCCGAGGGGACCCAGTACTTC
many	14	TRBV5-1	NA	TRBJ1-1	CASSFSGRNTEAFF	TGCGCCAGCAGCTTCTCAGGGAGGAACACTGAAGCTTTCTTT
many	14	TRBV20-1	TRBD2	TRBJ2-2	CSARAGGNTGELFF	TGCAGTGCTAGGGCGGGAGGGAACACCGGGGAGCTGTTTTTT
few	21	TRBV20-1	NA	TRBJ1-5	CSASQVQGSGPRGYSNQPQHF	TGCAGTGCTAGCCAGGTGCAAGGGTCCGGACCCCGAGGGTATAGCAATCAGCCCCAGCATTTT
many	12	TRBV7-2	NA	TRBJ1-1	CASRAEGAEAFF	TGTGCCAGCCGTGCCGAGGGGGCTGAAGCTTTCTTT
many	18	TRBV28	TRBD1	TRBJ2-3	CASSPQTRGQGAGDTQYF	TGTGCCAGCAGTCCTCAAACTAGAGGACAGGGGGCTGGAGATACGCAGTATTTT
many	14	TRBV28	TRBD1	TRBJ1-4	CASSWTGVTEKLFF	TGTGCCAGCAGTTGGACAGGGGTTACTGAAAAACTGTTTTTT
many	14	TRBV20-1	TRBD1	TRBJ1-1	CSARDGTGNTEAFF	TGCAGTGCTAGAGATGGGACAGGGAACACTGAAGCTTTCTTT
NA	16	TRBV2	TRBD1	TRBJ2-7	CASSELGQGVAYEQYF	TGTGCCAGCAGTGAGTTGGGACAGGGCGTAGCCTACGAGCAGTACTTC
many	13	TRBV30	NA	TRBJ1-1	CAWSETIGTEAFF	TGTGCCTGGAGTGAGACCATCGGGACTGAAGCTTTCTTT
many	15	TRBV11-2	TRBD2	TRBJ2-3	CASSHSTSGTDTQYF	TGTGCCAGCAGCCATTCTACTAGCGGCACAGATACGCAGTATTTT
few	15	TRBV7-3	TRBD1	TRBJ1-2	CASSLTGTGVEGYTF	TGTGCCAGCAGCTTAACCGGGACAGGGGTTGAAGGCTACACCTTC
many	14	TRBV12-3/TRBV12-4	TRBD1	TRBJ1-5	CASSLTGKGQPQHF	TGTGCCAGCAGCCTGACAGGGAAAGGACAGCCCCAGCATTTT
NA	17	TRBV4-3	TRBD2	TRBJ2-3	CASSQEGAGGPPDTQYF	TGCGCCAGCAGCCAAGAGGGGGCGGGAGGGCCCCCAGATACGCAGTATTTT
many	16	TRBV3-1	NA	TRBJ1-2	CASSQVAPTGFYGYTF	TGTGCCAGCAGCCAAGTTGCCCCGACAGGTTTCTATGGCTACACCTTC
many	12	TRBV30	NA	TRBJ1-2	CAWSKVAGSYTF	TGTGCCTGGAGTAAGGTGGCAGGGAGCTACACCTTC
many	15	TRBV19	TRBD2	TRBJ2-1	CASSTPLAAMNEQFF	TGTGCCAGTAGTACCCCACTAGCGGCCATGAATGAGCAGTTCTTC
many	17	TRBV12-3/TRBV12-4	NA	TRBJ2-3	CASSGLRRAVSTDTQYF	TGTGCCAGCTCGGGGTTGAGGAGGGCCGTAAGCACAGATACGCAGTATTTT
NA	15	TRBV7-6	NA	TRBJ2-5	CASSSQQGSQETQYF	TGTGCCAGCAGCTCACAACAGGGTTCTCAAGAGACCCAGTACTTC
NA	16	TRBV20-1	NA	TRBJ1-5	CSARPRGGGVNQPQHF	TGCAGTGCTAGGCCGCGGGGGGGAGGGGTTAATCAGCCCCAGCATTTT
many	16	TRBV5-5	TRBD1	TRBJ2-1	CASSWDRALPYNEQFF	TGTGCCAGCAGCTGGGACAGGGCCCTCCCCTACAATGAGCAGTTCTTC
many	16	TRBV19	TRBD2	TRBJ2-1	CASSIRREGPGNEQFF	TGTGCCAGTAGTATACGGCGGGAGGGCCCTGGGAATGAGCAGTTCTTC
many	11	TRBV20-1	NA	TRBJ1-1	CSARREVGAFF	TGCAGTGCTAGGCGCGAAGTAGGAGCTTTCTTT
many	13	TRBV2	NA	TRBJ1-5	CASSGGGGEPQHF	TGTGCCAGCAGTGGGGGGGGCGGTGAGCCCCAGCATTTT
many	13	TRBV25-1	NA	TRBJ2-7	CASSDPNNYEQYF	TGTGCCAGCAGTGACCCGAATAACTACGAGCAGTACTTC
few	16	TRBV19	TRBD2	TRBJ2-2	CASTKRTSGYTGELFF	TGTGCCAGTACCAAAAGGACTAGCGGTTACACCGGGGAGCTGTTTTTT
NA	14	TRBV6-2/TRBV6-3	NA	TRBJ1-4	CASSPGGVDEKLFF	TGTGCCAGCAGCCCCGGAGGGGTCGATGAAAAACTGTTTTTT
many	17	TRBV28	NA	TRBJ1-5	CASLRDTLTAIDQPQHF	TGTGCCAGCCTACGGGACACTCTCACGGCGATTGATCAGCCCCAGCATTTT
NA	15	TRBV7-2	NA	TRBJ2-5	CASSLVLREMETQYF	TGTGCCAGCAGCTTAGTCTTACGGGAGATGGAGACCCAGTACTTC
many	14	TRBV28	NA	TRBJ1-1	CASKPADENTEAFF	TGTGCCAGCAAGCCGGCGGACGAGAACACTGAAGCTTTCTTT
many	14	TRBV28	NA	TRBJ2-7	CASSRDGLEGEQYF	TGTGCCAGCAGCCGGGACGGTTTAGAGGGCGAGCAGTACTTC
many	18	TRBV9	TRBD2	TRBJ2-7	CASSAGTSGLLSSYEQYF	TGTGCCAGCAGCGCCGGGACTAGCGGCCTCCTCAGCTCCTACGAGCAGTACTTC
many	17	TRBV12-3/TRBV12-4	TRBD1	TRBJ2-1	CASSWTPYRGRQNEQFF	TGTGCCAGCAGTTGGACGCCGTACAGGGGGCGTCAAAATGAGCAGTTCTTC
few	13	TRBV20-1	NA	TRBJ1-6	CSANTGNNSPLHF	TGCAGTGCTAATACAGGGAATAATTCACCCCTCCACTTT
NA	14	TRBV11-3	NA	TRBJ1-5	CASSLGAGVGPQHF	TGTGCCAGCAGCTTAGGGGCAGGGGTAGGGCCCCAGCATTTT
NA	15	TRBV10-2	TRBD1	TRBJ1-2	CASSESRTGPYGYTF	TGCGCCAGCAGTGAGTCGAGGACAGGCCCCTATGGCTACACCTTC
NA	13	TRBV15	NA	TRBJ1-2	CATSRGRDYGYTF	TGTGCCACCAGCAGAGGCAGAGACTATGGCTACACCTTC
many	14	TRBV12-3/TRBV12-4	NA	TRBJ1-1	CASSPPVGTTEAFF	TGTGCCAGCAGCCCCCCGGTGGGAACGACTGAAGCTTTCTTT
few	15	TRBV30	TRBD1	TRBJ2-3	CAWSGTGGVADTQYF	TGTGCCTGGAGCGGGACAGGGGGCGTGGCAGATACGCAGTATTTT
many	17	TRBV7-2	TRBD2	TRBJ2-1	CASSRGWEGRLPNEQFF	TGTGCCAGCAGCCGAGGGTGGGAGGGCCGGTTACCCAATGAGCAGTTCTTC
many	15	TRBV7-9	TRBD1	TRBJ2-7	CASSSTGAENYWQYF	TGTGCCAGCAGCTCGACAGGGGCGGAAAACTACTGGCAGTACTTC
many	14	TRBV18	NA	TRBJ1-1	CASSPLGLNTEAFF	TGTGCCAGCTCACCACTAGGATTGAACACTGAAGCTTTCTTT
few	21	TRBV5-1	NA	TRBJ1-3	CASSLASGRPEGPIWKHHIYF	TGCGCCAGCAGCTTGGCCTCGGGACGTCCCGAAGGCCCTATCTGGAAACACCATATATATTTT
NA	13	TRBV12-3/TRBV12-4	TRBD1	TRBJ2-1	CASRTGQDYEQFF	TGTGCCAGCAGAACGGGACAGGACTATGAGCAGTTCTTC
many	14	TRBV28	NA	TRBJ2-2	CASSLSYSTGELFF	TGTGCCAGCAGTTTAAGCTATTCCACCGGGGAGCTGTTTTTT
few	12	TRBV6-1	NA	TRBJ1-1	CASTQGNTEAFF	TGTGCCAGCACTCAGGGGAACACTGAAGCTTTCTTT